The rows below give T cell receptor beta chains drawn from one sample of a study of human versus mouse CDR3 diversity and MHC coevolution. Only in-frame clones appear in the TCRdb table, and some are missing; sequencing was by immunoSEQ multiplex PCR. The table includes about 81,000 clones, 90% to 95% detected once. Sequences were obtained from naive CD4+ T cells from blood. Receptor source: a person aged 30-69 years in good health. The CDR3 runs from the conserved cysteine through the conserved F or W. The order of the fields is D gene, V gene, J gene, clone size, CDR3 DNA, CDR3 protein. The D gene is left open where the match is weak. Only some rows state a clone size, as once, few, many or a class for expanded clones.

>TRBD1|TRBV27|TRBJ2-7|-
TGTGCCAGCAGTTTAATGCGGGGACAGGGAAACTACGAGCAGTACTTC
CASSLMRGQGNYEQYF
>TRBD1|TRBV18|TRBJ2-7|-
TGTGCCAGCTCACCAGGTACAGGGGCAGTTTACGAGCAGTACTTC
CASSPGTGAVYEQYF
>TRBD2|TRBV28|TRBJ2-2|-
TGTGCCAGCAGTTCCAGCGGGGTTCCGGGAGGCGGCACCGGGGAGCTGTTTTTT
CASSSSGVPGGGTGELFF
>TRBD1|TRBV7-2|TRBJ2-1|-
TGTGCCAGCAGCACCCGACAGGGGCGGTACAATGAGCAGTTCTTC
CASSTRQGRYNEQFF
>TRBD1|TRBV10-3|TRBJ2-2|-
TGTGCCACCGCCGGGACAGGGAACACCGGGGAGCTGTTTTTT
CATAGTGNTGELFF
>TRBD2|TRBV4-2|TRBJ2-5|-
TGTGCCAGCAGCCAGGGGGGGACTAGCGGACAAGAGACCCAGTACTTC
CASSQGGTSGQETQYF
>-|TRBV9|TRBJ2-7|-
TGTGCCAGCAGCGTAGCGGGAGACGAGCAGTACTTC
CASSVAGDEQYF
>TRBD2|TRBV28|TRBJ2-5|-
TGTGCCAGCAGCTTTAGCGGGAGTAGTGATGAGACCCAGTACTTC
CASSFSGSSDETQYF
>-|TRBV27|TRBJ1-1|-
TGTGCCAGCAGTTATCGGGGGTGGAACACTGAAGCTTTCTTT
CASSYRGWNTEAFF
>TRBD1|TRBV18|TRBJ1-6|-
TGTGCCAGCTCACCACAGGGGGCTTATAATTCACCCCTCCACTTT
CASSPQGAYNSPLHF
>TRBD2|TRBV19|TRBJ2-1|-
TGTGCCAGTAGTATTGGGGGGGTCCTCAATGAGCAGTTCTTC
CASSIGGVLNEQFF
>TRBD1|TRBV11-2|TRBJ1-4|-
TGTGCCAGCAGCCCCGGACAGGGAAAGACAACTAATGAAAAACTGTTTTTT
CASSPGQGKTTNEKLFF
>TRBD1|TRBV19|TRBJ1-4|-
TGTGCCAACTACCGGGACAGGGGTCAAAAACTGTTTTTT
CANYRDRGQKLFF
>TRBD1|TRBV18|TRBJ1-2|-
TGTGCCAGCTCACCGCAGGGACAGGGCTATGGCTACACCTTC
CASSPQGQGYGYTF
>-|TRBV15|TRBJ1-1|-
TGTGCCACCAGAGGGGTTACTGAAGCTTTCTTT
CATRGVTEAFF
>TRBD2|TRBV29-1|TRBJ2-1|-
TGCAGCGCCCAGCGGGGGAGCGGGAGCTTCTCCTACAATGAGCAGTTCTTC
CSAQRGSGSFSYNEQFF
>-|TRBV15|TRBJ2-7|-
TGTGCCACCAGCAGACCCGACATATACTCCTACGAGCAGTACTTC
CATSRPDIYSYEQYF
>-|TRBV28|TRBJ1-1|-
TGTGCCAGCAGTTTCGAAGGGGCGGGAGCCACTGAAGCTTTCTTT
CASSFEGAGATEAFF
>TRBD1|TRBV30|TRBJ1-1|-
TGTGCCTGGAGTGGGAGGACAGGGAGGTACACTGAAGCTTTCTTT
CAWSGRTGRYTEAFF
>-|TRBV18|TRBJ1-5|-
TGTGCCAGCTCACCAGGGCAGGGCTATAGCAATCAGCCCCAGCATTTT
CASSPGQGYSNQPQHF
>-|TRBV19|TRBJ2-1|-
TGTGCCAGTAGTTTCTACTCCGGGGGAGACATAAATGAGCAGTTCTTC
CASSFYSGGDINEQFF
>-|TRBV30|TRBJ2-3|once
TGTGCCTGGAGGAGGGGGGGCGCAGATACGCAGTATTTT
CAWRRGGADTQYF
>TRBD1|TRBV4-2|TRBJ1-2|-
TGTGCCAGCAGCCAAGATCGGACAGGGAGCGGCTACACCTTC
CASSQDRTGSGYTF
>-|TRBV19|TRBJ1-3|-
TGTGCCACCTCGTCGCAGGATGTTTCTGGAAACACCATATATTTT
CATSSQDVSGNTIYF
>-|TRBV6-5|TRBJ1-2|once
TGTGCCAGCAGTTTCGAGAGGCAGGGCTATGGCTACACCTTC
CASSFERQGYGYTF
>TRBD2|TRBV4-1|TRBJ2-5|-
TGCGCCAGCGCAGGGGGACTAGCGGAGCGGAAGCAGTACTTC
CASAGGLAERKQYF
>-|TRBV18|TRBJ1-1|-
TGTGCCAGCTCACCCCAGACACGCACTGAAGCTTTCTTT
CASSPQTRTEAFF
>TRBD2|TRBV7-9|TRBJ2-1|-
TGTGCCAGCAGCTTAGCGCTGTCGAGCGGGGGTTTTTACAATGAGCAGTTCTTC
CASSLALSSGGFYNEQFF
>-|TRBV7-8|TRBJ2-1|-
TGTGCCAGCAGCTCATGGGGGGCAGGGGGTGCCCCGGGGGATGAGCAGTTCTTC
CASSSWGAGGAPGDEQFF
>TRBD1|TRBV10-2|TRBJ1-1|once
TGCGCCAGCACCCTGACAGGGTCGAACACTGAAGCTTTCTTT
CASTLTGSNTEAFF
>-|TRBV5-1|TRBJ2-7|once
TGCGCCAGCAGCCTAGGACGGGGGAGGAACGAGCAGTACTTC
CASSLGRGRNEQYF
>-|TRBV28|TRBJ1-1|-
TGTGCCAGCAGGGCCGGACAGAGAACTGAAGCTTTCTTT
CASRAGQRTEAFF
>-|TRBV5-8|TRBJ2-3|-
TGTGCCAGCAGCCGTGGACAGTACACAGATACGCAGTATTTT
CASSRGQYTDTQYF
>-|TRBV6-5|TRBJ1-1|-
TGTGCCAGCAGTTTCTCAGGGAGGACTGAAGCTTTCTTT
CASSFSGRTEAFF
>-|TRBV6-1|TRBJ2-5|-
TGTGCCAGCAGTTGGCAGGGATCTGAGACCCAGTACTTC
CASSWQGSETQYF